This entry lists 29 T cell receptor beta chains sequenced from one sample in a study of cytomegalovirus exposure and HLA in healthy donors. The PCR was carried out with 60 Vbeta primers and 13 Jbeta primers. Some clones are missing from TCRdb's copy, which holds only in-frame ones; the method was immunoSEQ multiplex PCR. The sample table sets out 150,000 to 200,000 clones. Sequences were obtained from PBMCs. The receptors were gathered from a woman younger than 35 in good health and CMV-seropositive.

The rearrangement links TRBV27 to TRBJ1-3; D perhaps matches TRBD1 (5 bases). The V gene's germline CDR1 is MNHEY and CDR2 SMNVEV (reference sequence). The CDR3 has 15 residues. V was trimmed by 0 bases and J by 3 bases, leaving 9 bases between them. The CDR3 loop reads CASSLSGGVGNTIYF. The CDR3 nucleotides are TGTGCCAGCAGTTTATCTGGAGGGGTTGGAAACACCATATATTTT.

V and J are TRBV27 and TRBJ1-2, with D tentatively TRBD1 (5 bases). V gave up 10 bases and J gave up 7 bases, with 16 bases separating them. CDR3 size: 12 residues. Germline assignment: CDR1 MNHEY and CDR2 SMNVEV (reference sequence). The CDR3 sequence is CATKRGNGGYTF. CDR3 bases: TGTGCCACCAAACGGGGGAATGGTGGCTACACCTTC.

The rearrangement links TRBV6-5 to TRBJ2-7; a weak D match, TRBD2 (5 bases). The CDR3 is made up of 11 amino acids. The germline V gene has CDR1 MNHEY and CDR2 SVGAGI. The V end was cut by 6 bases, the J end by 5 bases, with 8 bases between. The CDR3 DNA is TGTGCCAGCAGACGACTAAACGAGCAGTACTTC. This sequence encodes CASRRLNEQYF.

J is TRBJ1-1 and V is TRBV18; D is unclear. Germline CDR1 reads KGHSH; CDR2 reads LQKENI. The CDR3 covers 15 residues. Trimming removed 1 base at V and 6 bases at J, with 15 bases between. CDR3 bases: TGTGCCAGCTCACCACGCGGTACCTCCCAACCTGAAGCTTTCTTT. It specifies CASSPRGTSQPEAFF. The full variable domain, its missing parts supplied by reference TRBV18 and TRBJ1-1, is NAGVMQNPRHLVRRRGQEARLRCSPMKGHSHVYWYRQLPEEGLKFMVYLQKENIIDESGMPKERFSAEFPKEGPSILRIQQVVRGDSAAYFCASSPRGTSQPEAFFGQGTRLTVV.

The V and J genes are TRBV5-1 and TRBJ2-1; 7 nucleotides line up with TRBD2. Per the germline V gene, CDR1 is SGHRS and CDR2 is YFSETQ. V lost 5 bases to trimming and J lost 0 bases; unmatched junction nucleotides: 2. This CDR3 comprises 14 residues. In nucleotides, the CDR3 is TGCGCCAGCAGGCCGGGGGGCTCCTACAATGAGCAGTTCTTC. Translation: CASRPGGSYNEQFF.

CDR3 sequence: CASSQTIRGSSYEQYF. As DNA, the CDR3 is TGCGCCAGCAGCCAAACTATCAGGGGATCCTCCTACGAGCAGTACTTC. The chain couples TRBV4-3 to TRBJ2-7, with D tentatively TRBD1 (6 bases). The CDR3 length is 16 residues. Trimming stripped 2 bases from V and 0 bases from J, with 14 bases between. The germline CDR1 and CDR2 sequences are LGHNA and YSLEER.

The V call is TRBV4-3, the J call TRBJ2-3; TRBD2 is a possible D gene (5 bases). Trimming took 0 bases from V and 5 from J, leaving 18 bases between them. This CDR3 spans 17 amino acids. Germline V gives CDR1 LGHNA, CDR2 YSLEER. The CDR3: CASSQEAVRAGGDTQYF. The CDR3 nucleotides are TGCGCCAGCAGCCAAGAGGCCGTTCGGGCGGGTGGAGATACGCAGTATTTT.

The chain links TRBV2 to TRBJ2-6, with 7 bases lining up with TRBD1. The CDR3 runs 15 residues. The germline gives CDR1 SNHLY, CDR2 FYNNEI. V was pared by 6 bases and J by 2 bases, with 4 bases of the junction left unmatched. CDR3 amino acids: CASSETGTGANVLTF. The CDR3 region has the DNA TGTGCCAGCAGCGAGACAGGGACTGGGGCCAACGTCCTGACTTTC.

This rearrangement joins TRBV30 to TRBJ2-7; D perhaps matches TRBD1 (6 bases). Germline CDR1 is GTSNPN and CDR2 is SVGIG (reference sequence). The CDR3 runs 13 residues. V was cut by 4 bases and J by 11 bases, with 21 bases left in between. The CDR3 reads CAWNQGQGRFKYF. The CDR3 nucleotides read TGTGCCTGGAACCAGGGGCAGGGGCGTTTCAAGTACTTC.

The CDR3 DNA follows: TGTGCCAGCAGCTGGACTGGCAGCACTGAAGCTTTCTTT. It is translated as CASSWTGSTEAFF. The gene calls are TRBV5-6 and TRBJ1-1; no clear D gene. From germline, CDR1 is SGHDT and CDR2 YYEEEE. The CDR3 covers 13 residues. Trimming stripped 3 bases from V and 4 bases from J, with 10 bases between. Drawing the rest from reference TRBV5-6 and TRBJ1-1, the complete variable domain is DAGVTQSPTHLIKTRGQQVTLRCSPKSGHDTVSWYQQALGQGPQFIFQYYEEEERQRGNFPDRFSGHQFPNYSSELNVNALLLGDSALYLCASSWTGSTEAFFGQGTRLTVV.

This chain links TRBV5-4 with TRBJ2-5; weak D call: TRBD1 (6 bases). This CDR3 is built from 12 residues. The ends were cut back, 1 base at V and 5 bases at J, with 6 bases in the middle. Germline-derived CDR1 and CDR2 are SGHNT and YYREEE (reference sequence). This CDR3 reads CASSLRGETQYF. The CDR3 DNA sequence: TGTGCCAGCAGCTTGAGGGGGGAGACCCAGTACTTC.

The genes are TRBV2 and TRBJ1-2; 8 bases map to TRBD1. CDR1 SNHLY and CDR2 FYNNEI come from the germline V gene. This CDR3 contains 17 residues. Unmatched junction bases numbered 13, after V lost 3 bases and J lost 4 bases. The CDR3, as DNA: TGTGCCAGCAGTGACCCGTCGGGACAGGATCCCGCCTATGGCTACACCTTC. It codes for CASSDPSGQDPAYGYTF.

The rearrangement uses TRBV6-1 and TRBJ2-5; 8 nucleotides align to TRBD1. The CDR3 totals 14 residues. Germline-derived CDR1 and CDR2 are MNHNS and SASEGT. Trimming took 7 bases from V and 1 from J; bases not matched to a gene: 5. CDR3 sequence (DNA): TGTGCCAGCACCCAGGGGGCATCCCAAGAGACCCAGTACTTC. Its translation is CASTQGASQETQYF.

DNA for the CDR3: TGCAGTGCTAGAATCGGGGAGGGGCAGTTCTTC. Amino acid sequence: CSARIGEGQFF. This chain joins TRBV20-1 and TRBJ2-1, with 7 bases that match TRBD2. CDR3 length: 11 amino acids. J was trimmed by 12 bases and V by 2 bases; bases with no gene match: 4. The germline CDR1 and CDR2 sequences are DFQATT and SNEGSKA (reference sequence).

The genes are TRBV18 and TRBJ2-3, with D possibly TRBD1 on 7 matching bases. CDR3 length equals 18 residues. Trimming took 4 bases from V and 0 from J, leaving 20 bases between them. From germline, CDR1 is KGHSH and CDR2 LQKENI. CDR3 bases: TGTGCCAGCTCACAGTCCACTGAGACAGGGACTAGCACAGATACGCAGTATTTT. Translation gives CASSQSTETGTSTDTQYF.

The V call is TRBV6-1, the J call TRBJ1-5, with D maybe TRBD1 (5 bases). CDR3 size: 16 residues. Trimming pared 0 bases from V and 4 bases from J, leaving 13 bases between. CDR1 and CDR2 (germline): MNHNS, SASEGT. CDR3 sequence reads: CASSEAGGSANQPQHF. CDR3 coding DNA: TGTGCCAGCAGTGAAGCGGGGGGGTCCGCGAATCAGCCCCAGCATTTT.

V and J are TRBV6-5 and TRBJ2-2; 10 nucleotides agree with TRBD2. V trimming: 8 bases; J trimming: 6 bases; junction bases outside the gene matches: 9. The CDR3 spans 15 residues. CDR1 MNHEY and CDR2 SVGAGI come from the germline V gene. The CDR3 protein is CASASGRGGPGELFF. The DNA for the CDR3 is TGTGCCAGCGCTAGCGGGAGAGGGGGCCCCGGGGAGCTGTTTTTT.

The chain combines TRBV6-1 with TRBJ1-5; tentatively, D is TRBD1 (5 bases). V shed 0 bases and J shed 1 base, with 10 bases lying between them. The CDR3 extends over 16 amino acids. Per the germline V gene, CDR1 is MNHNS and CDR2 is SASEGT. The CDR3 sequence: CASSEAGPGSNQPQHF. For the CDR3, the DNA is TGTGCCAGCAGTGAAGCAGGACCAGGGAGCAATCAGCCCCAGCATTTT.

The V and J genes are TRBV9 and TRBJ1-1; a possible D gene is TRBD1 (5 bases). CDR3 length: 12 amino acids. Deletions cut 0 bases from V and 11 bases from J, with 11 bases between. CDR1 and CDR2 (germline): SGDLS, YYNGEE. The CDR3 DNA reads as TGTGCCAGCAGCGTAGGGGGGGGTAAGGCTTTCTTT. This gives the protein CASSVGGGKAFF.

The rearrangement joins TRBV9 to TRBJ1-3; maybe TRBD1 (5 bases). Per the germline V gene, CDR1 is SGDLS and CDR2 is YYNGEE. V lost 3 bases, J lost 4 bases, and 14 bases lay in between. The CDR3 extends over 15 amino acids. DNA for the CDR3: TGTGCCAGCAGCGCGGGGGGAGATTCGGGAAACACCATATATTTT. Translating it yields CASSAGGDSGNTIYF. Drawing the rest from reference TRBV9 and TRBJ1-3, the complete variable domain is DSGVTQTPKHLITATGQRVTLRCSPRSGDLSVYWYQQSLDQGLQFLIQYYNGEERAKGNILERFSAQQFPDLHSELNLSSLELGDSALYFCASSAGGDSGNTIYFGEGSWLTVV.

The gene calls are TRBV19 and TRBJ1-1; possibly TRBD1 for D (6 bases). Germline CDR1 is LNHDA and CDR2 is SQIVND (reference sequence). V dropped 2 bases and J dropped 2 bases, with 9 bases sitting between them. This CDR3 spans 14 amino acids. The CDR3 DNA follows: TGTGCCAGTAGTATATGGGACACCAACACTGAAGCTTTCTTT. It is translated as CASSIWDTNTEAFF.

CDR3 residues: CASSLLRMRGYTF. The CDR3 DNA is TGTGCCAGCAGCTTACTACGTATGCGTGGCTACACCTTC. The chain joins TRBV11-2 to TRBJ1-2; D call uncertain. This CDR3 spans 13 amino acids. CDR1 SGHAT and CDR2 FQNNGV come from the germline V gene. The V gene lost 2 bases and the J gene lost 7 bases, with 11 bases spanning the gap.

The chain has TRBV7-2 and TRBJ1-2; 9 nucleotides agree with TRBD1. CDR1 SGHTA and CDR2 FQGNSA come from the germline V gene. The CDR3 has 15 amino acids. Losses at the gene ends were 1 base for V and 8 bases for J; bases not matched to a gene: 8. CDR3 coding DNA: TGTGCCAGCAGCTTAGTGGCACAGGGGGCGAAAGGCTACACCTTC. Translating it yields CASSLVAQGAKGYTF. Full variable domain (remainder filled in from reference TRBV7-2 and TRBJ1-2): GAGVSQSPSNKVTEKGKDVELRCDPISGHTALYWYRQSLGQGLEFLIYFQGNSAPDKSGLPSDRFSAERTGGSVSTLTIQRTQQEDSAVYLCASSLVAQGAKGYTFGSGTRLTVV.

On this clone: Other DNA sequences from this sample encode an identical CDR3 as well. This sequence joins TRBV29-1 and TRBJ1-1, with D maybe TRBD1 (5 bases). Trimming took off 4 bases at V and 2 bases at J, with 20 bases between the two ends. The CDR3 is 16 residues long. Germline V gene lookup returns CDR1 SQVTM and CDR2 ANQGSEA. This chain's CDR3 is CSVVGRGGVGNTEAFF. The CDR3 nucleotides are TGCAGCGTTGTTGGGAGGGGCGGGGTCGGTAACACTGAAGCTTTCTTT.

The CDR3 DNA sequence: TGTGCCAGCAGTTTATCACAGGGAGGGTATGGCTACACCTTC. It is translated as CASSLSQGGYGYTF. The rearrangement links TRBV5-4 to TRBJ1-2; D possibly corresponds to TRBD1 (6 bases). Deletions cut 5 bases from V and 5 bases from J, with 16 bases between. In germline, CDR1 is SGHNT, CDR2 YYREEE (reference sequence). There are 14 residues in the CDR3.

The chain combines TRBV5-1 with TRBJ1-1, with D tentatively TRBD1 (5 bases). Trimming pared 4 bases from V and 1 base from J, leaving 14 bases between. The CDR3 contains 15 residues. From germline, CDR1 is SGHRS and CDR2 YFSETQ. The CDR3 here is CASSDGGAGNTEAFF. The CDR3 DNA reads TGCGCCAGCAGCGATGGTGGGGCCGGGAACACTGAAGCTTTCTTT.

The rearrangement links TRBV7-9 to TRBJ1-1, with 8 bases lining up with TRBD1. Trimming cost V 3 bases and J 3 bases; bases outside gene matches: 6. This CDR3 spans 15 amino acids. In germline, CDR1 is SEHNR, CDR2 FQNEAQ (reference sequence). The CDR3 loop reads CASSLGDRTHTEAFF. The CDR3 DNA reads as TGTGCCAGCAGCTTGGGGGACAGGACGCACACTGAAGCTTTCTTT. Based on the CDR3 plus reference TRBV7-9 and TRBJ1-1, the full variable domain is DTGVSQNPRHKITKRGQNVTFRCDPISEHNRLYWYRQTLGQGPEFLTYFQNEAQLEKSRLLSDRFSAERPKGSFSTLEIQRTEQGDSAMYLCASSLGDRTHTEAFFGQGTRLTVV.

The chain uses TRBV5-1 and TRBJ2-5; unclear D gene. Deletions cut 0 bases from V and 5 bases from J, with 11 bases between. The CDR3 length is 14 residues. CDR1 is SGHRS, CDR2 YFSETQ, per germline. The CDR3 DNA reads TGCGCCAGCAGCTTGGTTTCCCCGGAGGAGACCCAGTACTTC. Translated: CASSLVSPEETQYF.

In DNA form, the CDR3 reads TGTGCCAGCAGCAAATGGAGCAGAGCGGAGGATTACACCTTC. As protein: CASSKWSRAEDYTF. The chain uses TRBV5-4 and TRBJ1-2; D unclear. From germline, CDR1 is SGHNT and CDR2 YYREEE (reference sequence). Trimming took 4 bases from V and 11 from J, leaving 21 bases between them. The CDR3 contains 14 residues. The full variable domain, rest sourced from reference TRBV5-4 and TRBJ1-2, is ETGVTQSPTHLIKTRGQQVTLRCSSQSGHNTVSWYQQALGQGPQFIFQYYREEENGRGNFPPRFSGLQFPNYSSELNVNALELDDSALYLCASSKWSRAEDYTFGSGTRLTVV.